These T cell receptor beta chains were read from a single sample in a study of T cells in Graves' hyperthyroidism and ophthalmopathy. TCRdb reprocessed the multiplex PCR reads via MiXCR and lists one record per CDR3 protein. This sample carries 650,000 to 750,000 distinct CDR3 sequences, 11% to 15% of them seen once, and the ten largest clones take roughly 10%. The sample taken for sequencing was blood. The receptors here all came from a woman between 18 and 30 years old with Graves' hyperthyroidism. Each CDR3 is given with its conserved first and last residue. Fields, in order: clone size, D gene, J gene, V gene, CDR3 DNA, CDR3 protein. A D gene is named only where the DNA matches it firmly. Rows give clone size only sometimes, using once, few, many, or a class for an expanded clone.

many	TRBD2	TRBJ2-7	TRBV9	TGTGCCAGCAGCCCGGGACTAGGTGGCTACGAGCAGTACTTC	CASSPGLGGYEQYF
many	NA	TRBJ1-4	TRBV30	TGTGCCTGGAGGGATCCGGCGTTGAGCGGTGAAAAACTGTTTTTT	CAWRDPALSGEKLFF
many	NA	TRBJ1-2	TRBV7-9	TGTGCCAGCAGCTTATCAGGGGAAGGCTACACCTTC	CASSLSGEGYTF
NA	NA	TRBJ2-7	TRBV7-9	TGCGCCAGCAGCCAAGTAGACAGAGGCTACGAGCAGTACTTC	CASSQVDRGYEQYF
NA	NA	TRBJ1-6	TRBV25-1	TGTGCCAGCCGCGACGGATCCTATAATTCACCCCTCCACTTT	CASRDGSYNSPLHF
NA	NA	TRBJ2-1	TRBV27	TGTGCCAGCAGCCGGATCAGCTCCTACAATGAGCAGTTCTTC	CASSRISSYNEQFF
NA	NA	TRBJ1-1	TRBV20-1	TGCAGTGCTTTACGAGGGTTTGGTGAAGCTTTCTTT	CSALRGFGEAFF
NA	NA	TRBJ1-5	TRBV12-3/TRBV12-4	TGTGCCAGCAGTTTTGGACAGATCAATCAGCCCCAGCATTTT	CASSFGQINQPQHF
few	NA	TRBJ1-2	TRBV19	TGTGCCAGTAGTATAGAATGGCAGGCTTATGGCTACACCTTC	CASSIEWQAYGYTF
many	TRBD1	TRBJ1-4	TRBV30	TGTGCCTGGAGTCGGGGACAGCTAACTAATGAAAAACTGTTTTTT	CAWSRGQLTNEKLFF
NA	TRBD2	TRBJ2-2	TRBV19	TGTGTCAGTAGTATCCCCGGTTTAGCGGGAAGTTCCGGGGAGCTGTTTTTT	CVSSIPGLAGSSGELFF
few	TRBD1	TRBJ1-6	TRBV20-1	TGCAGTGCTAGAGGGACAGGGGGTAATTCACCCCTCCACTTT	CSARGTGGNSPLHF
many	TRBD2	TRBJ2-7	TRBV30	TGTGCCTTATCCGGGACTAGCGGGATAGCCTACGAGCAGTACTTC	CALSGTSGIAYEQYF
few	NA	TRBJ1-2	TRBV29-1	TGCAGCGTTGAAGATTCGGGCTATGGCTACACCTTC	CSVEDSGYGYTF
few	TRBD1	TRBJ2-7	TRBV10-3	TGTGCCATCAGTGGTGGGACAGGGGGCTTAGAAGAGCAGTACTTC	CAISGGTGGLEEQYF
NA	NA	TRBJ1-4	TRBV4-1	TGCGCCAGCAGCTTTGAGTTCGGAGGGGCTCTTAGTAATGAAAAACTGTTTTTT	CASSFEFGGALSNEKLFF
many	TRBD2	TRBJ2-3	TRBV9	TGTGCCAGCAGGCCCGGCGGGGGGACAGATACGCAGTATTTT	CASRPGGGTDTQYF
many	NA	TRBJ1-2	TRBV28	TGTACCAGCAGTTTCCAGACCTCCCATGGCTACACCTTC	CTSSFQTSHGYTF
NA	NA	TRBJ2-1	TRBV18	TGTGCCAGCTCACCACCCACAGGAGCGAACAATGAGCAGTTCTTC	CASSPPTGANNEQFF
few	NA	TRBJ2-7	TRBV4-1	TGCGCCAGCAGCCAAGAACAGGGCCTAAGCTCCTACGAGCAGTACTTC	CASSQEQGLSSYEQYF
few	NA	TRBJ2-3	TRBV14	TGTGCCAGCAGCCACGGGGGAGTCGGCACAGATACGCAGTATTTT	CASSHGGVGTDTQYF
NA	NA	TRBJ2-2	TRBV5-6	TGTGCCAGCAGCTTGGAGGGACACCTTTTTACCGGGGAGCTGTTTTTT	CASSLEGHLFTGELFF
NA	TRBD2	TRBJ2-5	TRBV6-1	TGTGCCAGCAGTTCTCGGGATAGCGGGGCAGAGACCCAGTACTTC	CASSSRDSGAETQYF
few	TRBD1	TRBJ2-7	TRBV20-1	TGCAGTGCTAGAGGGGGACAGTACTACGAGCAGTACTTC	CSARGGQYYEQYF